These T cell receptor beta chains were read from a single sample in a study of T cells in Graves' hyperthyroidism and ophthalmopathy. TCRdb reanalysed the multiplex PCR reads using MiXCR and keeps one entry per CDR3 protein. This table holds a few hundred thousand distinct CDR3 sequences, just over 45% found once. Sequenced sample: peripheral blood or thyroid tissue (not recorded which). These receptors were taken from a woman aged 18-29 years with Graves' hyperthyroidism. Each CDR3 is given with its conserved first and last residue. D genes are given only for firm matches. For some rows the clone size is stated as once, few or many, or as a class when expanded; others skip it.

v_call	j_call	clone_size	d_call	cdr3_aa	cdr3_nt
TRBV7-8	TRBJ2-1	few	.	CASSLSRFSPYNEQFF	TGTGCCAGCAGCTTAAGTCGCTTCTCGCCCTACAATGAGCAGTTCTTC
TRBV13	TRBJ1-2	.	.	CASSLGAPQGYTF	TGTGCCAGCAGCTTAGGAGCGCCGCAGGGCTACACCTTC
TRBV3-1	TRBJ1-1	many	TRBD1	CASSQDGDRVFVNTEAFF	TGTGCCAGCAGCCAAGATGGGGACAGGGTATTTGTGAACACTGAAGCTTTCTTT
TRBV10-3	TRBJ2-7	.	TRBD1	CAISGQGALYEQYF	TGTGCCATCAGCGGACAGGGGGCACTGTACGAGCAGTACTTC
TRBV6-5	TRBJ1-2	.	.	CASRLGGGYGYTF	TGTGCCAGCAGGTTAGGGGGAGGCTATGGCTACACCTTC
TRBV12-3/TRBV12-4	TRBJ2-5	.	.	CASSPQGTQYF	TGTGCCAGCAGCCCCCAAGGGACCCAGTACTTC
TRBV24-1	TRBJ2-5	many	.	CATSPHGGETQYF	TGTGCCACCAGCCCCCACGGTGGTGAGACCCAGTACTTC
TRBV9	TRBJ2-1	.	TRBD2	CASSATSGRHNEQFF	TGTGCCAGCAGCGCGACTAGCGGGAGGCACAATGAGCAGTTCTTC
TRBV20-1	TRBJ1-1	.	.	CSAGTSTEAFF	TGCAGTGCTGGGACTAGCACTGAAGCTTTCTTT
TRBV7-3	TRBJ1-2	many	.	CASSPREGEGYTF	TGTGCCAGCAGCCCTAGGGAGGGTGAGGGCTACACCTTC
TRBV29-1	TRBJ1-3	.	TRBD1	CSVASRGSSGNTIYF	TGCAGCGTCGCTTCCAGGGGGAGCTCTGGAAACACCATATATTTT
TRBV7-8	TRBJ2-5	once	.	CASSFYICSASPRAQETQYF	.
TRBV5-1	TRBJ1-1	many	.	CASSYLTGNTEAFF	TGCGCCAGCAGCTACCTGACAGGGAACACTGAAGCTTTCTTT
TRBV12-3/TRBV12-4	TRBJ1-2	once	.	CASSFGEGAGYTF	TGTGCCAGCAGTTTTGGGGAAGGGGCTGGCTACACCTTC
TRBV15	TRBJ2-1	.	TRBD2	CATSRQTSGGYNEQFF	TGTGCCACCAGCAGACAGACTAGCGGAGGCTACAATGAGCAGTTCTTC
TRBV19	TRBJ1-1	many	TRBD1	CASSINDRGLAEAFF	TGTGCCAGTAGCATAAACGACAGGGGGCTCGCTGAAGCTTTCTTT
TRBV7-2	TRBJ2-7	.	.	CASSFDVYNEQYF	TGTGCCAGCAGCTTCGATGTCTACAATGAGCAGTACTTC
TRBV27	TRBJ1-2	.	.	CASSSPGRGPDGYTF	TGTGCCAGCAGTTCCCCTGGACGGGGGCCCGATGGCTACACCTTC
TRBV20-1	TRBJ2-5	many	.	CSATKGQKQETQYF	TGCAGTGCTACTAAAGGACAGAAACAAGAGACCCAGTACTTC
TRBV28	TRBJ2-7	.	TRBD1	CASREDRGPYEQYF	TGTGCCAGCAGAGAGGACAGGGGGCCCTACGAGCAGTACTTC
TRBV6-1	TRBJ1-3	many	.	CASSEALPYGATSGNTIYF	TGTGCCAGCAGTGAAGCGCTTCCTTACGGGGCAACCTCTGGAAACACCATATATTTT
TRBV20-1	TRBJ2-7	.	.	CSQVEGYEQYF	TGCAGCCAAGTGGAGGGCTACGAGCAGTACTTC
TRBV7-9	TRBJ1-2	many	TRBD1	CASSYRDSANYGYTF	TGTGCCAGCAGCTACCGGGACAGCGCTAACTATGGCTACACCTTC
TRBV7-9	TRBJ2-6	.	.	CASSQPGANVLTF	TGTGCCAGCAGCCAACCGGGGGCCAACGTCCTGACTTTC
TRBV20-1	TRBJ1-5	many	.	CSARRRENQPQHF	TGCAGTGCTAGGCGCAGGGAAAATCAGCCCCAGCATTTT
TRBV19	TRBJ1-4	few	.	CASSTHRATNEKLFF	TGTGCCAGTAGTACCCACAGAGCAACTAATGAAAAACTGTTTTTT
TRBV20-1	TRBJ1-2	.	TRBD1	CSASPGQGNYGYTF	TGCAGTGCTAGTCCGGGACAGGGGAACTATGGCTACACCTTC
TRBV7-3	TRBJ2-2	many	TRBD1	CASSLETGSTGELFF	TGTGCCAGCAGCTTAGAGACAGGGAGCACCGGGGAGCTGTTTTTT
TRBV24-1	TRBJ2-7	many	.	CATSDPEEGRRGKQYF	TGTGCCACCAGTGATCCCGAGGAAGGGAGACGTGGCAAGCAGTACTTC
TRBV20-1	TRBJ1-2	many	TRBD1	CSAPSTGGRDGYTF	TGCAGTGCTCCCTCGACAGGGGGCCGTGATGGCTACACCTTC
TRBV27	TRBJ2-7	few	.	CASSFYTSSGTPYEQYF	TGTGCCAGCAGCTTCTATACGTCGTCGGGGACGCCCTACGAGCAGTACTTC
TRBV5-4	TRBJ2-5	once	.	CASSLGGSDGTQYF	TGTGCCAGCAGCTTGGGAGGGAGCGACGGGACCCAGTACTTC
TRBV5-1	TRBJ2-2	many	.	CASRMGVGTGELFF	TGCGCCAGCAGAATGGGGGTTGGTACCGGGGAGCTGTTTTTT
TRBV10-3	TRBJ1-3	.	.	CAISEHGLNYGYTIYF	TGTGCCATCAGTGAGCACGGACTTAACTATGGCTACACCATATATTTT
TRBV7-8	TRBJ2-7	many	.	CASSVDGEYYEQYF	TGTGCCAGCAGCGTCGACGGAGAGTACTACGAGCAGTACTTC
TRBV19	TRBJ2-1	.	.	CASSIDLGALYNEQFF	TGTGCCAGTAGTATAGATTTGGGGGCGCTTTACAATGAGCAGTTCTTC
TRBV12-3/TRBV12-4	TRBJ1-6	many	TRBD1	CASTRQTGDNSPLHF	TGTGCCAGCACCCGACAGACAGGGGATAATTCACCCCTCCACTTT
TRBV27	TRBJ1-5	.	TRBD1	CASSSGQGAAYEHF	TGTGCCAGCAGTTCCGGACAGGGGGCGGCCTACGAGCATTTT
TRBV18	TRBJ2-7	many	.	CASSPRSDEQYF	TGTGCCAGCTCACCGAGAAGCGACGAGCAGTACTTC
TRBV6-5	TRBJ2-5	many	.	CASSEGWGTQYF	TGTGCCAGCAGTGAAGGATGGGGGACCCAGTACTTC
TRBV7-6	TRBJ2-3	.	.	CASSLDGVTDTQYF	TGTGCCAGCAGCCTCGACGGAGTCACAGATACGCAGTATTTT
TRBV29-1	TRBJ2-5	.	.	CSVASWGVETQYF	TGCAGCGTTGCTTCGTGGGGGGTCGAGACCCAGTACTTC
TRBV13	TRBJ1-1	.	.	CASSPTAAGHTEAFF	TGTGCCAGCAGCCCTACTGCGGCAGGGCACACTGAAGCTTTCTTT
TRBV12-3/TRBV12-4	TRBJ2-2	once	.	CASSPDSLNTGELFF	TGTGCCAGCAGTCCGGACTCCCTTAACACCGGGGAGCTGTTTTTT
TRBV7-9	TRBJ2-7	many	.	CASSFDRSSSYEQYF	TGTGCCAGCAGCTTTGACAGGTCGAGCTCCTACGAGCAGTACTTC
TRBV15	TRBJ1-2	.	.	CATSREVGGRGYTF	TGCGCCACCAGCAGAGAAGTAGGGGGGCGAGGCTACACCTTC